This T cell receptor beta chain was sequenced in a study of cytomegalovirus exposure and HLA in healthy donors. General study results and limits: Earlier analysis looked at TCR beta V segments, and most were productive about 87% or about 30% of the time. Most TCR sequences were rare, but some public TCRs occurred in many donors. A later analysis linked a missense DCLRE1C variant to TCR beta V- and J-gene trimming.

Comments on this clone: What it recognizes is unknown.

There are 13 residues in the CDR3. Germline V lookup: CDR1 SGHTA, CDR2 FQGNSA. The V segment lost 4 bases and the J segment 13 bases; nucleotides outside the gene matches: 9. The PCR made use of 60 Vbeta and 13 Jbeta primers. Some clones are missing from TCRdb's copy, which holds only in-frame ones; the method was immunoSEQ multiplex PCR. In the table there are approximately 140,000 clones, around three quarters of which are singletons. The chain links TRBV7-2 to TRBJ1-2; TRBD1 agrees at 10 bases. Sequenced material: PBMCs. The source is a man aged 18 to 29 in good health and CMV-seronegative. The CDR3 DNA sequence: TGTGCCAGCAGCTCCGACAGGGGGCTCGGTGGCACCTTC. The encoded protein is CASSSDRGLGGTF.